This TCR beta chain originates from a study of CD8+CD57+ T cells in acquired aplastic anemia. The CDR3 loop spans 14 amino acids. Trimming cost V 5 bases and J 5 bases; bases outside gene matches: 5. The germline V gene encodes CDR1 MNHNS and CDR2 SASEGT. The study profiled TCR beta VDJ and CDR3 using genomic DNA as template. TCRdb analysed the reads with MiXCR anew, one entry per CDR3 protein. Seen here are 120,000 or so distinct CDR3 sequences, approximately 36% observed once, and the top ten hold about 2.7%. Flow cytometry had shown expanded CD8+CD57+ cells in the patients chosen for sequencing. This clonotype has a count of ten or more.

This chain links TRBV6-1 with TRBJ2-3; TRBD1 matches at 9 bases. The TCR was taken from a human donor with aplastic anemia. Sequenced input: sorted CD4+, CD8+, or CD8+CD57+ T cells (not recorded which) from PBMCs. Here the CDR3 reads CASSIRDREDTQYF. The CDR3 DNA reads TGTGCCAGCAGTATCCGGGACAGGGAAGATACGCAGTATTTT.